This T cell receptor beta chain stems from a study of blood T cell repertoires in COVID-19. In this sample, this clone turned up once. Sequenced by immunoSEQ multiplex PCR; TCRdb stores in-frame clones only, minus some. The data show 200,000 or so clones, 65% to 85% seen once. The source of this sequence is a middle-aged man who had recovered from COVID-19. Input material: PBMCs or T cells enriched from blood (not recorded which).

The CDR3 reads CASSPPEEGYTF. In DNA, the CDR3 is TGTGCCAGCAGTCCACCGGAGGAAGGCTACACCTTC. This sequence joins TRBV28 and TRBJ1-2; D remains ambiguous. Germline CDR1 is MDHEN and CDR2 is SYDVKM. The CDR3 contains 12 residues. Deletions cut 5 bases from V and 8 bases from J, with 12 bases between.